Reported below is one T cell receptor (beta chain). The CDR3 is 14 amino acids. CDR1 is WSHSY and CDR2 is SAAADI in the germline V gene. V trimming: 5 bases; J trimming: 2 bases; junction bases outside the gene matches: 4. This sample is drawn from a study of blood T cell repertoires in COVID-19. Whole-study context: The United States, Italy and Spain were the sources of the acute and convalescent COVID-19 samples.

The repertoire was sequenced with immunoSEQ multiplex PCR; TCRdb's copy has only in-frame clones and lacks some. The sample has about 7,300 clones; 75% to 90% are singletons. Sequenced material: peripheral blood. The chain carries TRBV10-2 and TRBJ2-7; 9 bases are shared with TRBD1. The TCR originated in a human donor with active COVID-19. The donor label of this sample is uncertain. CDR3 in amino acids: CASSPGTGTYEQYF. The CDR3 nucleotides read TGCGCCAGCAGTCCCGGGACAGGGACCTACGAGCAGTACTTC.